The sequence of this T cell receptor (beta chain) was determined in a study of tumor-infiltrating lymphocytes in primary liver carcinoma. Without any cell sorting, about 19-30 mg of bulk tissue yielded co-extracted RNA and DNA. Collection of samples drew on five separate regions of each tumor. In the case of this clonotype: Its target is not known.

Study conclusions and caveats: The 250 largest clones made up significantly more of tumor than blood repertoires (p = 0.039). All five tumor regions shared only about 8-24% of top clones.

Germline lookup yields CDR1 SGHAT and CDR2 FQNNGV. This CDR3 is built from 14 residues. V lost 7 bases, J lost 3 bases, and 7 bases stayed unmatched. Production of TCR beta cDNA used 500 ng total RNA together with a constant-region primer. ARM-PCR was slightly modified, and three nested multiplex PCR rounds with it gave rise to the TCR beta libraries. The study ran its first two PCR rounds for roughly 10 cycles each, using TRBV1-TRBV30 forward primers and a C-beta reverse primer. TCRdb re-analysed the multiplex PCR reads in MiXCR, keeping a single row per CDR3 protein. Of 90,000 to 100,000 distinct CDR3 sequences detected, approximately 71% appear once; the ten largest clones hold 9.5%.

The rearrangement links TRBV11-2 to TRBJ2-7; 9 bases line up with TRBD1. This TCR was recovered from a woman in her sixties or seventies with primary liver carcinoma and hepatitis B virus infection. The sample taken for sequencing was liver tumor tissue from sampling region 5. Stated subset: tumor region T5, tumor centre. The DNA for the CDR3 is TGTGCCAGCATCAGGACAGGGGATAACTACGAGCAGTACTTC. It specifies CASIRTGDNYEQYF.